This T cell receptor beta chain derives from a study of blood T cells in healthy people across ages. Across the whole study: Capture by template switching was about one barcoded beta molecule per two T cells.

This CDR3 has 16 residues. J was trimmed by 1 base and V by 0 bases; bases with no gene match: 3. Germline loops: CDR1 MNHNY, CDR2 SVGAGI (reference sequence). Each sample had at least 6 million PBMCs isolated. The total RNA that was extracted per sample amounted to at least 6 micrograms. A sample-barcoded 5' primer and a J-beta primer mix were used in a second PCR of about 7 to 12 cycles. Paired-end reads containing CDR3 totaled no fewer than 2.5 million for each sample. TCRdb independently ran MiXCR on the 5' RACE reads; one entry per CDR3 protein. In the table there are about a million distinct CDR3 sequences, 51% of which are singletons.

Source material: blood. The TCR comes from a woman aged 60-75 years in good health. The V gene is TRBV6-6, the J gene TRBJ2-3; 8 positions match TRBD2. CDR3 in amino acids: CASSYSSGTGTDTQYF. The CDR3 DNA sequence: TGTGCCAGCAGTTACTCTAGCGGGACCGGCACAGATACGCAGTATTTT.